The 13 T cell receptor beta chains given below trace back to one sample, sequenced in a study of human T cells and chemical hapten exposure. Using its own MiXCR run on the RACE reads, TCRdb lists one record per CDR3 protein. The table includes more than 75,000 distinct CDR3 sequences, roughly a tenth detected once. The time point here: pre-sensitization, week 0. The treatment is: therapeutic diphenylcyclopropenone sensitization with weekly scalp DPC. The specimen comprised whole blood, sampled in connection with sensitization to the hapten diphenylcyclopropenone (DPC). These receptors were collected from a woman in her thirties or forties with alopecia areata. Some clones in this sample may be carry-over from other donors' samples.

About this clonotype itself: A much larger clone lies a single base off, so this may be a read error. This CDR3 is missing its conserved last phenylalanine or tryptophan, likely due to a read error. This chain uses TRBV3-1 with TRBJ1-1; D is undetermined. The CDR3 has 13 residues. The V gene's germline CDR1 is LGHDT and CDR2 YNNKEL (reference sequence). The V end lost 0 bases, the J end lost 10 bases, and 12 bases lay between the germline ends. DNA for the CDR3: TGTGCCAGCAGCCAAGATCTACTGGGGAGAGCTTTCTCT. Translating it yields CASSQDLLGRAFS.

Ten or more counts support this clonotype. The J gene is TRBJ2-7, the V gene TRBV4-2; D uncertain. The germline gives CDR1 LGHNA, CDR2 YNFKEQ. This CDR3 region has 14 residues. Trimming stripped 0 bases from V and 5 bases from J, with 11 bases between. This chain's CDR3 is CASSQEGYPDEQYF. The DNA of the CDR3 is TGTGCCAGCAGCCAAGAGGGCTACCCCGACGAGCAGTACTTC.

This clonotype appeared a single time. The chain recombines TRBV12-3 or TRBV12-4 with TRBJ2-1, with D possibly being TRBD2 (5 bases). V lost 11 bases to trimming and J lost 5 bases, with 37 bases between them. The CDR3 spans 20 residues. The CDR3 sequence: CAGIHASGGDSTPAHNEQFF. DNA of the CDR3: TGTGCCGGCATTCACGCCAGCGGAGGCGACTCAACCCCTGCACACAATGAGCAGTTCTTC.

The J gene is TRBJ2-3, the V gene TRBV11-2, with no clear D. CDR3 size: 12 residues. Germline values: CDR1 SGHAT, CDR2 FQNNGV. V was trimmed by 5 bases and J by 3 bases, leaving 6 bases between them. The CDR3 coding sequence is TGTGCCAGCAGCCGGTGGACAGATACGCAGTATTTT. Translation gives CASSRWTDTQYF.

This clonotype has at least ten counts. The V and J genes are TRBV7-2 and TRBJ2-3, with TRBD2 matching over 10 bases. The J segment lost 5 bases and the V segment lost 5 bases, leaving 13 bases of the junction unmatched. The CDR3 runs to 17 residues. Germline loops: CDR1 SGHTA, CDR2 FQGNSA. CDR3 bases: TGTGCCAGCAGCCCCCAACGAGCGGGGGGGCTAAGAGATACGCAGTATTTT. Translating it yields CASSPQRAGGLRDTQYF. The variable domain in full, completed from reference TRBV7-2 and TRBJ2-3, reads GAGVSQSPSNKVTEKGKDVELRCDPISGHTALYWYRQSLGQGLEFLIYFQGNSAPDKSGLPSDRFSAERTGGSVSTLTIQRTQQEDSAVYLCASSPQRAGGLRDTQYFGPGTRLTVL.

This clonotype was recorded many times. This CDR3 reads CASSANSRGLASYEQYF. CDR3 sequence (DNA): TGTGCCAGCAGTGCAAACTCCAGGGGGCTCGCGTCCTACGAGCAGTACTTC. The chain recombines TRBV25-1 with TRBJ2-7; 8 bases are shared with TRBD1. The CDR3 totals 17 residues. J gave up 1 base and V 4 bases, and 12 bases lay outside the gene matches. Germline CDR1 reads MGHDK; CDR2 reads SYGVNS.

This clonotype was observed a handful of times. The chain joins TRBV29-1 to TRBJ1-2; 7 positions match TRBD1. CDR1 and CDR2 (germline): SQVTM, ANQGSEA. The CDR3 totals 14 residues. Trimming cost V 6 bases and J 1 base; bases outside gene matches: 8. The CDR3: CSVDSGQLNYGYTF. The CDR3, as DNA: TGCAGCGTGGACTCGGGACAGCTTAACTATGGCTACACCTTC.

This clonotype appeared many times. The V and J genes are TRBV6-2 or TRBV6-3 and TRBJ2-5, with TRBD2 as a possible D gene (5 bases). Per germline, CDR1 MNHEY and CDR2 SVGEGT. The CDR3 spans 15 residues. V was trimmed by 0 bases and J by 5 bases, leaving 13 bases between them. The CDR3 sequence: CASSYSWTRAETQYF. CDR3 bases: TGTGCCAGCAGTTACTCCTGGACTCGAGCGGAGACCCAGTACTTC.

This clonotype has ten or more counts. The chain joins TRBV19 to TRBJ2-6; D remains ambiguous. With 5 bases removed from V and 3 bases from J, the gap between germline ends came to 8 bases. CDR1 and CDR2 (germline): LNHDA, SQIVND (reference sequence). The CDR3 has 14 residues. The CDR3 loop is CASSEAVGANVLTF. The CDR3 DNA reads as TGTGCCAGTAGTGAGGCGGTTGGGGCCAACGTCCTGACTTTC.

The chain links TRBV20-1 to TRBJ1-2; 10 bases map to TRBD1. Trimming removed 3 bases from V and 3 bases from J; junction bases left unmatched: 4. The CDR3 contains 14 residues. Germline lookup yields CDR1 DFQATT and CDR2 SNEGSKA (reference sequence). In nucleotides, the CDR3 is TGCAGTGCTAGGGGGACAGGGGCTGACTATGGCTACACCTTC. Its protein is CSARGTGADYGYTF.

This clonotype was counted ten times or more. This rearrangement joins TRBV14 to TRBJ2-3; 10 bases agree with TRBD2. In germline, CDR1 is SGHDN, CDR2 FVKESK. This CDR3 spans 15 amino acids. Losses at the gene ends were 2 bases for V and 4 bases for J; bases not matched to a gene: 3. The DNA for the CDR3 is TGTGCCAGCAGCCAACAGCGGGGGGGAGCAGATACGCAGTATTTT. This sequence encodes CASSQQRGGADTQYF. The full variable domain, with the rest looked up from reference TRBV14 and TRBJ2-3, is EAGVTQFPSHSVIEKGQTVTLRCDPISGHDNLYWYRRVMGKEIKFLLHFVKESKQDESGMPNNRFLAERTGGTYSTLKVQPAELEDSGVYFCASSQQRGGADTQYFGPGTRLTVL.

The CDR3 loop reads CASSYSGTSGYEQYF. CDR3 DNA: TGTGCCAGCAGTTACTCCGGGACTAGCGGATACGAGCAGTACTTC. The chain has TRBV6-5 and TRBJ2-7, with 11 positions matching TRBD2. The germline V gene encodes CDR1 MNHEY and CDR2 SVGAGI. The CDR3 has 15 residues. V shed 0 bases and J 4 bases; nucleotides not matched to a gene: 2.

The gene calls are TRBV6-5 and TRBJ2-7; 8 bases align to TRBD1. The germline V gene encodes CDR1 MNHEY and CDR2 SVGAGI. This CDR3 comprises 11 residues. The ends lost 6 bases at V and 7 bases at J; junction bases unmatched: 2. In nucleotides, the CDR3 is TGTGCCAGCAGCCGGGACAGGGAGCAGTACTTC. Amino acid sequence: CASSRDREQYF.